One and the same sample provided the 8 T cell receptor beta chains below, sequenced in a study of cytomegalovirus exposure and HLA in healthy donors. Libraries were prepared by immunoSEQ multiplex PCR; TCRdb keeps only in-frame clonotypes and omits some of them. Of 250,000 or so clones listed, more than 75% are singletons. Sequencing was carried out using PBMCs. The receptors shown here come from a man younger than 30 in good health and CMV-seropositive.

The chain employs TRBV6-5 and TRBJ1-1, with TRBD1 matching 11 bases. Trimming took 6 bases from V and 4 from J; bases not matched to a gene: 4. The CDR3 length is 14 residues. Per the germline V gene, CDR1 is MNHEY and CDR2 is SVGAGI. In DNA, the CDR3 is TGTGCCAGCAGCTTGGGACAGGGGGGCACTGAAGCTTTCTTT. It yields the protein CASSLGQGGTEAFF.

Comments on this clone: One junction end does not reproduce the germline sequence, and a read error may be involved. The chain carries TRBV7-9 and TRBJ2-7; D perhaps matches TRBD2 (6 bases). CDR1 is SEHNR, CDR2 FQNEAQ, per germline (reference sequence). This CDR3 has 14 amino acids. This CDR3 reads CASSLASVAYEQYF. The DNA for the CDR3 is TGTGCCAGCAGCCTAGCTAGCGTTGCCTACGAGCAGTACTTC.

The chain is built from TRBV7-9 and TRBJ2-3; D may be TRBD2 (6 bases). Germline values: CDR1 SEHNR, CDR2 FQNEAQ (reference sequence). The CDR3 is 16 residues long. Trimming took 1 base from V and 0 from J, leaving 11 bases between them. CDR3 loop: CASSLGGTSSTDTQYF. For the CDR3, the DNA is TGTGCCAGCAGCTTAGGTGGGACTTCTAGCACAGATACGCAGTATTTT. The full variable domain, with the rest looked up from reference TRBV7-9 and TRBJ2-3, is DTGVSQNPRHKITKRGQNVTFRCDPISEHNRLYWYRQTLGQGPEFLTYFQNEAQLEKSRLLSDRFSAERPKGSFSTLEIQRTEQGDSAMYLCASSLGGTSSTDTQYFGPGTRLTVL.

The chain links TRBV28 to TRBJ1-2; possible D gene TRBD1, 6 bases. Looked up from germline, CDR1 is MDHEN and CDR2 is SYDVKM. V was pared by 3 bases and J by 5 bases, with 13 bases between. CDR3 length equals 14 residues. CDR3 coding DNA: TGTGCCAGCAGTTTTGGGGGCGCAAGGTATGGCTACACCTTC. Protein product: CASSFGGARYGYTF.

A few counts support this clone. V is TRBV2 and J is TRBJ2-7, with D perhaps given as TRBD1 or TRBD2 (5 bases each). The length of the CDR3 is 11 residues. Germline CDR1 reads SNHLY; CDR2 reads FYNNEI. V dropped 8 bases and J dropped 1 base, with 6 bases sitting between them. This CDR3 is CASGTSYEQYF. The CDR3 DNA is TGTGCCAGCGGGACGTCCTACGAGCAGTACTTC.

V is TRBV5-6 and J is TRBJ2-7; 12 bases fit TRBD2. The CDR3 has 16 residues. Germline-derived CDR1 and CDR2 are SGHDT and YYEEEE. V dropped 0 bases and J dropped 4; count of bases not matched to a gene: 5. In nucleotides, the CDR3 is TGTGCCAGCAGCTTGGAGACTAGCGGGGGACTTTACGAGCAGTACTTC. Protein: CASSLETSGGLYEQYF.

This clone was seen more than once but under ten times. This chain connects TRBV5-1 to TRBJ1-1, with TRBD1 matching over 9 bases. The V gene end was trimmed by 4 bases and the J gene end by 4 bases; junction bases not matched to a gene: 5. The CDR3 sequence is 14 residues long. Germline V CDR1 and CDR2: SGHRS, YFSETQ. This CDR3 reads CASSMDRGSTEAFF. Here the CDR3 DNA reads TGCGCCAGCAGCATGGACAGGGGTAGCACTGAAGCTTTCTTT.

This sequence joins TRBV11-2 and TRBJ1-2; D possibly corresponds to TRBD1 (6 bases). Germline CDR1 reads SGHAT; CDR2 reads FQNNGV. Trimming took off 5 bases at V and 5 bases at J, with 15 bases between the two ends. The CDR3 covers 14 residues. CDR3: CASSPTGYNYGYTF. DNA of the CDR3: TGTGCCAGCAGCCCAACAGGGTACAATTATGGCTACACCTTC. The complete variable domain, with remaining parts taken from reference TRBV11-2 and TRBJ1-2, reads EAGVAQSPRYKIIEKRQSVAFWCNPISGHATLYWYQQILGQGPKLLIQFQNNGVVDDSQLPKDRFSAERLKGVDSTLKIQPAKLEDSAVYLCASSPTGYNYGYTFGSGTRLTVV.